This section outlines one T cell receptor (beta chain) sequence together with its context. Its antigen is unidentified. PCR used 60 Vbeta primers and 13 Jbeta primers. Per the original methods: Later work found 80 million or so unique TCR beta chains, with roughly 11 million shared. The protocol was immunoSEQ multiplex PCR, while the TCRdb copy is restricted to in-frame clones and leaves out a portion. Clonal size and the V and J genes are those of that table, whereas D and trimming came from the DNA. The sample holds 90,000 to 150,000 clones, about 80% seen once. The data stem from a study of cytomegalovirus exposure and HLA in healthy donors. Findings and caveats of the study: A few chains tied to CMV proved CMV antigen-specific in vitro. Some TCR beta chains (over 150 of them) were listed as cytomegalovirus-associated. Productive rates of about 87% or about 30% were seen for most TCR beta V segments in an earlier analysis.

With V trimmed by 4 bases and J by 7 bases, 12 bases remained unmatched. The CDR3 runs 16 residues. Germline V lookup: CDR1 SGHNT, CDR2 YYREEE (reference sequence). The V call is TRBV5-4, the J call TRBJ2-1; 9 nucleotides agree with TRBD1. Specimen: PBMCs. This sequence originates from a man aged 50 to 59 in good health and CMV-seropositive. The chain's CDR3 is CASSPPGQGLGNEQFF. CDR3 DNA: TGTGCCAGCAGCCCGCCGGGACAGGGTTTGGGGAATGAGCAGTTCTTC.